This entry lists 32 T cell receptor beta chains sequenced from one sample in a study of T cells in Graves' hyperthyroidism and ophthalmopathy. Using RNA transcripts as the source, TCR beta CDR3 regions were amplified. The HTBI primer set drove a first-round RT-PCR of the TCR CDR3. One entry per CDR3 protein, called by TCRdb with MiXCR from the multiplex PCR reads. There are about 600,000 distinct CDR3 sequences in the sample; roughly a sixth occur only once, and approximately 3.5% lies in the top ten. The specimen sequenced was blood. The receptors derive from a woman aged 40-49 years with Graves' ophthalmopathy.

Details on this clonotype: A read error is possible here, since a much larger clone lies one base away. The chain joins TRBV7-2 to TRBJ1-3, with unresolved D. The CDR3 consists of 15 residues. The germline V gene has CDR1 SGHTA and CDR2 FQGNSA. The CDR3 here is CASSLSGPASHTICF. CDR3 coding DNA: TGTGCCAGCAGCTTATCGGGCCCCGCATCCCACACCATATGTTTT.

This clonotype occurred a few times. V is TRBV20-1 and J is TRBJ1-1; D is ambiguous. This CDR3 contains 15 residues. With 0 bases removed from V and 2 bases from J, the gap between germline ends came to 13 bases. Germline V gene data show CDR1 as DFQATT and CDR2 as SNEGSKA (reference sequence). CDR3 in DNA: TGCAGTGCTAGAGAACACAGTGAGCCTAACACTGAAGCTTTCTTT. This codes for CSAREHSEPNTEAFF.

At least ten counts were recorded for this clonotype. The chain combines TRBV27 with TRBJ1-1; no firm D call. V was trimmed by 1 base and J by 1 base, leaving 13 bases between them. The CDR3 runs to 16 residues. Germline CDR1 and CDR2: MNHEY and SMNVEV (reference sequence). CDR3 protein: CASSLYMPPANTEAFF. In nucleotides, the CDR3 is TGTGCCAGCAGTTTATATATGCCCCCCGCGAACACTGAAGCTTTCTTT.

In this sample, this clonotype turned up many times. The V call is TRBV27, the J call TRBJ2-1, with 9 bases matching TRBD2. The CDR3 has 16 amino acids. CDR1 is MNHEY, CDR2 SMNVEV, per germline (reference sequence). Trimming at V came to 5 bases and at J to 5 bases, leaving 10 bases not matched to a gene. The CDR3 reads CASSPSGLAIHNEQFF. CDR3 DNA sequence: TGTGCCAGCAGTCCCTCGGGACTAGCAATTCACAATGAGCAGTTCTTC.

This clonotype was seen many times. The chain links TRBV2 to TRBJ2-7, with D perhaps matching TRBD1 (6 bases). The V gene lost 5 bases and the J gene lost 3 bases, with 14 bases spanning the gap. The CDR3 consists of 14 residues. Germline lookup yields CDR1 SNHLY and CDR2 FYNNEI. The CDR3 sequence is CASSPQGVDYEQYF. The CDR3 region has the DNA TGTGCCAGCAGTCCACAGGGAGTGGACTACGAGCAGTACTTC.

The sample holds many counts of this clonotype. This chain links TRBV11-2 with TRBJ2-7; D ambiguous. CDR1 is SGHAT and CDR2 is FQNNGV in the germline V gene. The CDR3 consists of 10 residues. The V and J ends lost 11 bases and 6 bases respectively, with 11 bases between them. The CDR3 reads CASRPSEQYF. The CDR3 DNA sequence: TGTGCCTCCAGACCGAGCGAGCAGTACTTC. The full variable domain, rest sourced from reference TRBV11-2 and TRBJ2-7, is EAGVAQSPRYKIIEKRQSVAFWCNPISGHATLYWYQQILGQGPKLLIQFQNNGVVDDSQLPKDRFSAERLKGVDSTLKIQPAKLEDSAVYLCASRPSEQYFGPGTRLTVT.

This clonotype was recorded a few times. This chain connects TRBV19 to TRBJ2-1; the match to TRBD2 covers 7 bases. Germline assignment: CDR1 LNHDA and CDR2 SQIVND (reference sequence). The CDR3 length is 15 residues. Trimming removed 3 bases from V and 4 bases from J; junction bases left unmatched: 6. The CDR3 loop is CASSIVGRTYNEQFF. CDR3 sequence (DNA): TGTGCCAGTAGTATTGTCGGGAGGACTTACAATGAGCAGTTCTTC. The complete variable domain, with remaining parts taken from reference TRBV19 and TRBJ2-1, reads DGGITQSPKYLFRKEGQNVTLSCEQNLNHDAMYWYRQDPGQGLRLIYYSQIVNDFQKGDIAEGYSVSREKKESFPLTVTSAQKNPTAFYLCASSIVGRTYNEQFFGPGTRLTVL.

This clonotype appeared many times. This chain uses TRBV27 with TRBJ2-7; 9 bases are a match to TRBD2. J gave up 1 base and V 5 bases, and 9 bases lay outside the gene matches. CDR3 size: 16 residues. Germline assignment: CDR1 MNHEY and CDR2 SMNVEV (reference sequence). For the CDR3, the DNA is TGTGCCAGCAGTCCCGGTAGCGGGAGAGTGTCCTACGAGCAGTACTTC. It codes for CASSPGSGRVSYEQYF.

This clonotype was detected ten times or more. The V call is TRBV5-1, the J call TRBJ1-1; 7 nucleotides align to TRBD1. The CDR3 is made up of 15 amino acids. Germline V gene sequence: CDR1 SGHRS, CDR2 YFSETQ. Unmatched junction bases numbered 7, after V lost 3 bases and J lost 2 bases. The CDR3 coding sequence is TGCGCCAGCAGCTGGAAGACAGGGTCAAACACTGAAGCTTTCTTT. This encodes CASSWKTGSNTEAFF.

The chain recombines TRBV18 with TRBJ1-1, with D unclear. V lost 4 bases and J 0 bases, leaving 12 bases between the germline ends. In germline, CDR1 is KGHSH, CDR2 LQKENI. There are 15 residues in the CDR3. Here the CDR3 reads CASSLIGPMNTEAFF. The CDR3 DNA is TGTGCCAGCTCACTTATTGGACCCATGAACACTGAAGCTTTCTTT.

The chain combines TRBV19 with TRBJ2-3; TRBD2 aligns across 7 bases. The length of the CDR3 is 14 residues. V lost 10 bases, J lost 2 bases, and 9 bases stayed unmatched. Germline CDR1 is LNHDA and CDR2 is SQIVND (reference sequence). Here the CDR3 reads CATGTTKNTDTQYF. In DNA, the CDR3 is TGTGCCACCGGGACTACAAAAAACACAGATACGCAGTATTTT. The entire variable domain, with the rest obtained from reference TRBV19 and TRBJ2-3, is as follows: DGGITQSPKYLFRKEGQNVTLSCEQNLNHDAMYWYRQDPGQGLRLIYYSQIVNDFQKGDIAEGYSVSREKKESFPLTVTSAQKNPTAFYLCATGTTKNTDTQYFGPGTRLTVL.

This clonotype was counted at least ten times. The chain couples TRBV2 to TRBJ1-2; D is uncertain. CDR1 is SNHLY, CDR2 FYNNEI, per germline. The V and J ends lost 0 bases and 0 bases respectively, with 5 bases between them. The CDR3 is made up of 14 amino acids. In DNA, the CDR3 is TGTGCCAGCAGTGAAGCAGGGACTAACTATGGCTACACCTTC. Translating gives CASSEAGTNYGYTF.

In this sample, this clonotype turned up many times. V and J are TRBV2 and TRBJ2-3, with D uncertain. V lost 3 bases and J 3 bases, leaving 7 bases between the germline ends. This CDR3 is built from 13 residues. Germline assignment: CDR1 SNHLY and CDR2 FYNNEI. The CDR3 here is CASSDLVTDTQYF. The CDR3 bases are TGTGCCAGCAGTGATTTAGTGACAGATACGCAGTATTTT.

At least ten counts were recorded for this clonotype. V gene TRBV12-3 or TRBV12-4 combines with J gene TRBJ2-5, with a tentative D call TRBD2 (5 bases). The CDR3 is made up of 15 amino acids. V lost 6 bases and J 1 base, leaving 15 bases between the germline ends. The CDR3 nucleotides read TGTGCCAGCAGGGCCCACCTACGGGGCCAAGAGACCCAGTACTTC. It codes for CASRAHLRGQETQYF.

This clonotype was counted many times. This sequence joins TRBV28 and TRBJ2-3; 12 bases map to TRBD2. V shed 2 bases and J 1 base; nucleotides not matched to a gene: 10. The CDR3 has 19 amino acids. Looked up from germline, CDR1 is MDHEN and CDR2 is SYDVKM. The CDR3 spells CASSLSGLAGGPGTDTQYF. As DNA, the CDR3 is TGTGCCAGCAGTTTAAGTGGGCTAGCGGGAGGGCCGGGCACAGATACGCAGTATTTT.

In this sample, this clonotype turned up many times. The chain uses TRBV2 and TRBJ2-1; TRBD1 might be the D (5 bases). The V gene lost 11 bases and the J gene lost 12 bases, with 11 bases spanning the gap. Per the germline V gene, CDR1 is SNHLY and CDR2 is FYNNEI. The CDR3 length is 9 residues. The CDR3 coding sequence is TGTGCCGGTCGTACAGGGCAGTTCTTC. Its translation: CAGRTGQFF.

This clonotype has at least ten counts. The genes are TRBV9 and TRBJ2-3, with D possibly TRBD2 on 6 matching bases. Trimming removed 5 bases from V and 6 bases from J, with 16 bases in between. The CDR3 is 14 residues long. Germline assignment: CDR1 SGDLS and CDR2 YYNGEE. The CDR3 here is CASRPGTGLDTQYF. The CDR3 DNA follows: TGTGCCAGCAGACCCGGGACGGGACTGGATACGCAGTATTTT.

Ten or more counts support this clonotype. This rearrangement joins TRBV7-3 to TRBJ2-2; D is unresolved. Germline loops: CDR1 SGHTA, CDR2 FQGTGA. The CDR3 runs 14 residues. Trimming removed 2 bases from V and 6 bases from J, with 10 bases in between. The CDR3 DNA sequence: TGTGCCAGCAGCTTAGAGTGGTCGTCCGGGGAGCTGTTTTTT. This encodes CASSLEWSSGELFF.

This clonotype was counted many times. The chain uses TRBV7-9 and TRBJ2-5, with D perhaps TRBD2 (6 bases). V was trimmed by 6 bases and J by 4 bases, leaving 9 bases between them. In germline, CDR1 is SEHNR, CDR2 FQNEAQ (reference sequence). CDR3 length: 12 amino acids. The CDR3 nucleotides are TGTGCCAGCAGTTGGGACTCAGAGACCCAGTACTTC. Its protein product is CASSWDSETQYF.

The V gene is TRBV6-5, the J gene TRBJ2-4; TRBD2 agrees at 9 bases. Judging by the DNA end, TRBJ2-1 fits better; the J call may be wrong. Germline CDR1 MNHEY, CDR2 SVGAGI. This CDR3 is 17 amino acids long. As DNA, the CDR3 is TGTGCCAGCAGTTACTCCACCCCTAGCGGGAATCAACCGAGTCAGTTCTTC. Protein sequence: CASSYSTPSGNQPSQFF.

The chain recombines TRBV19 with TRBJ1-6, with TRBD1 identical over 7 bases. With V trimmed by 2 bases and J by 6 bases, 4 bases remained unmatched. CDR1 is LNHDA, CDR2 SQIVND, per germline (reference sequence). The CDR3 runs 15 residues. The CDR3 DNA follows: TGTGCCAGTAGTATAAGTGGGACAGCTAATTCACCCCTCCACTTT. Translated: CASSISGTANSPLHF.

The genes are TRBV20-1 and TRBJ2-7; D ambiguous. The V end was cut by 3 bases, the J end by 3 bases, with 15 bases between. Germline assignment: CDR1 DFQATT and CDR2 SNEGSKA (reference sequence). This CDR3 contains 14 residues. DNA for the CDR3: TGCAGTGCTAGTCTTGTGGGATTTAACTACGAGCAGTACTTC. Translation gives CSASLVGFNYEQYF.

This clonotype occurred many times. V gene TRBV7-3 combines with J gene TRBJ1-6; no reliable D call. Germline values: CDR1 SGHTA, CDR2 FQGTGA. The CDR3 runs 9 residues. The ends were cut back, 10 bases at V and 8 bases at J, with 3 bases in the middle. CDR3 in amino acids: CANHSPLHF. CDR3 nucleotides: TGTGCCAACCATTCACCCCTCCACTTT.

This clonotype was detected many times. CDR3 sequence (DNA): TGTGCCTGGAGTGTGATGGCGGGGGTGGCAGATACGCAGTATTTT. Translated, it gives CAWSVMAGVADTQYF. The chain employs TRBV30 and TRBJ2-3, with 7 positions matching TRBD2. Germline trimming cut 0 bases from V and 4 bases from J; bases unmatched to any gene: 7. Per the germline V gene, CDR1 is GTSNPN and CDR2 is SVGIG (reference sequence). The CDR3 has 15 amino acids. The variable domain in full, completed from reference TRBV30 and TRBJ2-3, reads SQTIHQWPATLVQPVGSPLSLECTVEGTSNPNLYWYRQAAGRGLQLLFYSVGIGQISSEVPQNLSASRPQDRQFILSSKKLLLSDSGFYLCAWSVMAGVADTQYFGPGTRLTVL.

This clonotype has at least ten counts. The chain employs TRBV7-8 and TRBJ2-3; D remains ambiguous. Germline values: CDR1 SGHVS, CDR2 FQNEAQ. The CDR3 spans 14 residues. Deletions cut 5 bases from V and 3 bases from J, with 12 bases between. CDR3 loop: CASSPRRATDTQYF. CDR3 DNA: TGTGCCAGCAGCCCCCGGCGCGCGACAGATACGCAGTATTTT. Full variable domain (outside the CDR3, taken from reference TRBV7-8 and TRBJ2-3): GAGVSQSPRYKVAKRGQDVALRCDPISGHVSLFWYQQALGQGPEFLTYFQNEAQLDKSGLPSDRFFAERPEGSVSTLKIQRTQQEDSAVYLCASSPRRATDTQYFGPGTRLTVL.

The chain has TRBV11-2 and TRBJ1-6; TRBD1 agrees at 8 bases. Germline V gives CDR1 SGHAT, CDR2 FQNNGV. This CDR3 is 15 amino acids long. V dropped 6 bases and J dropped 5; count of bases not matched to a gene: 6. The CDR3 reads CASSSDRGHNSPLHF. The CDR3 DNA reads TGTGCCAGCAGTTCAGACAGGGGCCATAATTCACCCCTCCACTTT. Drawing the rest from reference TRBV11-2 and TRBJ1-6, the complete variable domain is EAGVAQSPRYKIIEKRQSVAFWCNPISGHATLYWYQQILGQGPKLLIQFQNNGVVDDSQLPKDRFSAERLKGVDSTLKIQPAKLEDSAVYLCASSSDRGHNSPLHFGNGTRLTVT.

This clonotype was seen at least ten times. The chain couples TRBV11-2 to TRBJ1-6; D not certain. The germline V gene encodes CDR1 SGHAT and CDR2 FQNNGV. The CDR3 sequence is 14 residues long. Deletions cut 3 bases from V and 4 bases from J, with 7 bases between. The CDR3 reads CASSFVSYNSPLHF. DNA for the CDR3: TGTGCCAGCAGCTTCGTTTCTTATAATTCACCCCTCCACTTT.

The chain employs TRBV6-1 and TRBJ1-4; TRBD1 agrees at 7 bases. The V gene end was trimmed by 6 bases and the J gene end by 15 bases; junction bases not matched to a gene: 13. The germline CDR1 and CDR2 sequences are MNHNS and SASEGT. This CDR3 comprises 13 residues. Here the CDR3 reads CASSVDRVSFVFF. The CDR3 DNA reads TGTGCCAGCAGCGTAGACAGGGTCAGCTTCGTGTTTTTT.

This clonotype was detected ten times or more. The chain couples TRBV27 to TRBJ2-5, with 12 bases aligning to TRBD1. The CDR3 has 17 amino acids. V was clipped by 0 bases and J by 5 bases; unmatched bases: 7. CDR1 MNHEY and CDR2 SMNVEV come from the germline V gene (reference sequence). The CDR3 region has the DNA TGTGCCAGCAGTTTATCTTCCGGGACAGGGGGCGGTGAGACCCAGTACTTC. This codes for CASSLSSGTGGGETQYF.

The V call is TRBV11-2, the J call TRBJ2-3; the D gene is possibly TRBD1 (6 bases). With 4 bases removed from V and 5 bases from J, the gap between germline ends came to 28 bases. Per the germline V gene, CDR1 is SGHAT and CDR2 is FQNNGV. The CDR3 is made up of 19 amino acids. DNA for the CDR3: TGTGCCAGCAGCTCGCGGCACGGTAGGGGGAGTCGGGGTGGAGATACGCAGTATTTT. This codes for CASSSRHGRGSRGGDTQYF.

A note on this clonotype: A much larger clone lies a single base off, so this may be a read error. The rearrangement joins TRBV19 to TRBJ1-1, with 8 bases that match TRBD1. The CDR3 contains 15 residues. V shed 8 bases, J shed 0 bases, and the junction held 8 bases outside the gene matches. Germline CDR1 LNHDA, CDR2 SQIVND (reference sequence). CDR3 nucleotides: TGTGCCAGTCGCCCAGGGGACAGGATGAACACTGAAGCTTTCTTT. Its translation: CASRPGDRMNTEAFF.

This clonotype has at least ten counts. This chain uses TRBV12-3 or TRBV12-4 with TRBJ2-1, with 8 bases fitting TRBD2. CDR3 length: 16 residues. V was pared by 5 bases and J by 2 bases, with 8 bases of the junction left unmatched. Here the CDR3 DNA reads TGTGCCAGCAGTCCCGTGCTAGCGGGCACCTACAATGAGCAGTTCTTC. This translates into CASSPVLAGTYNEQFF.